A selection of T cell receptor beta chains follows, all from one sample in a study of cytomegalovirus exposure and HLA in healthy donors. Method: immunoSEQ multiplex PCR; TCRdb's copy keeps in-frame clones and lacks some. This sample carries 110,000 to 150,000 clones, under 80% of them seen once, and the ten largest clones take 2.8%. The source material was PBMCs. These receptor sequences come from a male donor in good health and CMV-seronegative. Each CDR3 is given with its conserved first and last residue. D genes are given only for firm matches. Size is stated for part of the rows, as once, few or many counts, or as a class when the clone is expanded.

abundance,j_gene,d_gene,v_gene,CDR3nt,CDR3aa
.,TRBJ1-6,TRBD1,TRBV5-5,TGTGCCAGCAGCTTGTACACTACGGGACAGGGCGGTTCACCCCTCCACTTT,CASSLYTTGQGGSPLHF
.,TRBJ2-3,.,TRBV30,TGTGCCTGGAGTGTACGACGGGGAGATACGCAGTATTTT,CAWSVRRGDTQYF
.,TRBJ1-5,.,TRBV9,TGTGCCAGCAGCGTAGCAGGTAATAGCAATCAGCCCCAGCATTTT,CASSVAGNSNQPQHF
.,TRBJ1-2,.,TRBV4-1,TGCGCCAGCAGCCAAGTGCTGACCTCTGGGGGCTACTACACCTTC,CASSQVLTSGGYYTF
.,TRBJ1-1,.,TRBV11-2,TGTGCCAGCAGCTTAACGGCAGGAAACACTGAAGCTTTCTTT,CASSLTAGNTEAFF
.,TRBJ1-5,.,TRBV6-1,TGTGCCAGCAGTGTTTTAGAGGGTCAGCCCCAGCATTTT,CASSVLEGQPQHF
few,TRBJ2-7,.,TRBV9,TGTGCCAGCAGCCCTTCAGGGAATTCCTACGAGCAGTACTTC,CASSPSGNSYEQYF
.,TRBJ1-2,TRBD1,TRBV5-1,TGCGCCAGCAGCTTGGACAGGGGCCTATACTATGGCTACACCTTC,CASSLDRGLYYGYTF
.,TRBJ2-7,.,TRBV5-1,TGCGCCAGCAGTCCCGATAGCGTGAGTTACGAGCAGTACTTC,CASSPDSVSYEQYF
.,TRBJ1-4,.,TRBV18,TGTGCCAGCTCTGTCATACCGAGTGAAAAACTGTTTTTT,CASSVIPSEKLFF
.,TRBJ1-5,.,TRBV10-3,TGTGCCATCAGTGACCCCGACAGGACTAATCAGCCCCAGCATTTT,CAISDPDRTNQPQHF
.,TRBJ2-1,.,TRBV29-1,TGCCGCGTTGATAGCTGGCCAGGGAAGTTCTTC,CRVDSWPGKFF
.,TRBJ1-4,TRBD1,TRBV5-1,TGCGCCAGCAGCCCCGGACAGGGTTTGAGTACTAATGAAAAACTGTTTTTT,CASSPGQGLSTNEKLFF
.,TRBJ2-7,TRBD1,TRBV2,TGTGCCAGCAGTTCGGACAGGGGTCCGATCTACGAGCAGTACTTC,CASSSDRGPIYEQYF
.,TRBJ1-6,TRBD1,TRBV5-1,TGCGCCAGCAGCAGCAGGACAGGGGGAAACTCACCCCTCCACTTT,CASSSRTGGNSPLHF
.,TRBJ2-1,TRBD2,TRBV11-2,TGTGCCAGCAGCTCACCTAGCGGGAGGGCCAATGAGCAGTTCTTC,CASSSPSGRANEQFF
.,TRBJ2-7,TRBD2,TRBV6-5,TGTGCCAGCAGTTACTCGGCCAGCGGGGCGTACGAGCAGTACTTC,CASSYSASGAYEQYF
.,TRBJ2-2,.,TRBV11-3,TGTGCCAGCAGCCCCGCGGGCGGGGAGCTGTTTTTT,CASSPAGGELFF
.,TRBJ1-3,.,TRBV5-1,TGCGCCAGCAGCTTGGCCCAGGGCGGCTCTGGAAACACCATATATTTT,CASSLAQGGSGNTIYF
once,TRBJ1-1,.,TRBV6-1,TGTGCCAGCAGAGATGGACAGATTTCCACTGAAGCTTTCTTT,CASRDGQISTEAFF
.,TRBJ2-2,.,TRBV29-1,TGCAGCGCGTCCGGGACTCCCTACACCGGGGAGCTGTTTTTT,CSASGTPYTGELFF
.,TRBJ2-6,.,TRBV7-8,TGTGCCAGCAGCTTAGCGCAATGGAGACGTACGGGCTCTGGGGCCAACGTCCTGACTTTC,CASSLAQWRRTGSGANVLTF
.,TRBJ2-1,.,TRBV5-1,TGCGCCAGCAGCTTGGAGACGGGTTCCTACAATGAGCAGTTCTTC,CASSLETGSYNEQFF
few,TRBJ1-1,.,TRBV6-4,TGTGCCAGCAGTGACCTCCGGGGGGAAGCTTTCTTT,CASSDLRGEAFF
.,TRBJ1-2,.,TRBV19,TGTGCCACGGACTCCCAAGGGGGCTACACCTTC,CATDSQGGYTF
.,TRBJ1-5,.,TRBV30,TGTGCCTGGAGTGTACGCCGGGCAGGGGACCAGCCCCAGCATTTT,CAWSVRRAGDQPQHF
.,TRBJ2-3,.,TRBV13,TGTGCCAGCAGCCGACTAACCACGTCCACAGATACGCAGTATTTT,CASSRLTTSTDTQYF
few,TRBJ2-3,TRBD2,TRBV29-1,TGCAGCGTTGTGGTAGCGGGGAGCGGGGATACGCAGTATTTT,CSVVVAGSGDTQYF
.,TRBJ2-1,TRBD2,TRBV5-4,TGTGCCAGCAGCTTGGTGCGCGGGGGGGCCTACAATGAGCAGTTCTTC,CASSLVRGGAYNEQFF
.,TRBJ1-2,TRBD1,TRBV19,TGTGCCAGTAGTATTCCCCAGGGGGCTGGTCTACGACATTATGGCTACACCTTC,CASSIPQGAGLRHYGYTF
few,TRBJ2-7,.,TRBV6-5,TGTGCCAGCAGTTACTGGTCAGGGGCCCTTTACGAGCAGTACTTC,CASSYWSGALYEQYF
.,TRBJ2-5,TRBD2,TRBV19,TGTGCCAGTAGTATGGGGGGGTGGCTGGCGACCCAGTACTTC,CASSMGGWLATQYF
.,TRBJ2-3,TRBD2,TRBV5-4,TGTGCCAGCAGCCCTGGGACTAGCGGGGCCCCAGATACGCAGTATTTT,CASSPGTSGAPDTQYF
.,TRBJ1-1,.,TRBV27,TGTGCCAGCAGTTTACGGTGGAACACTGAAGCTTTCTTT,CASSLRWNTEAFF
medium-sized,TRBJ2-1,TRBD2,TRBV10-3,TGTGCCACATTGGGGTGGGAGGGCCGAAATGAGCAGTTCTTC,CATLGWEGRNEQFF
.,TRBJ2-5,TRBD2,TRBV5-1,TGCGCCAGCAGCTCACCATCCCTAGCGGGAGCGGAGACCCAGTACTTC,CASSSPSLAGAETQYF
.,TRBJ2-3,TRBD2,TRBV5-1,TGCGCCAGCAGCTTGGATGGCGGGAGGACAGATACGCAGTATTTT,CASSLDGGRTDTQYF
.,TRBJ1-2,TRBD1,TRBV27,TGTGCCAGCCAGGGGGGTACCAGCTATGGCTACACCTTC,CASQGGTSYGYTF
.,TRBJ2-7,TRBD1,TRBV11-2,TGTGCCAGCAGCTTAAATCCACCCGGGACAGCTACTCCCTACGAGCAGTACTTC,CASSLNPPGTATPYEQYF
.,TRBJ2-2,.,TRBV6-5,TGTGCCAGCAGTTACGGCTGGACAGCAAACACCGGGGAGCTGTTTTTT,CASSYGWTANTGELFF
.,TRBJ1-1,.,TRBV6-5,TGTGCCAGCACTGGGCCCACTGAAGCTTTCTTT,CASTGPTEAFF
.,TRBJ2-7,.,TRBV5-6,TGTGCCAGCAGCCCCGGGATTAACTACGAGCAGTACTTC,CASSPGINYEQYF
.,TRBJ1-2,.,TRBV11-2,TGTGCCAGCAGCCAGCCAGCAAGGGGGAACTATGGCTACACCTTC,CASSQPARGNYGYTF
few,TRBJ2-2,.,TRBV5-1,TGCGCCAGCAGCTTGGACCAAGCTGAGCTGTTTTTT,CASSLDQAELFF
.,TRBJ2-3,TRBD2,TRBV11-2,TGTGCCAGCAGCCCGGGACTAGCGGGGGCCAAGTATTTT,CASSPGLAGAKYF